This T cell receptor beta chain emerged from a study of control samples from healthy donors and cancer patients. TCRdb's copy holds only in-frame clones and misses some; the assay was immunoSEQ multiplex PCR. The sample holds roughly 150,000 clones, 80% to 90% seen once. Germline assignment: CDR1 SGHNT and CDR2 YYREEE (reference sequence). The CDR3 consists of 15 residues. The ends were cut back, 4 bases at V and 0 bases at J, with 13 bases in the middle. The chain links TRBV5-4 to TRBJ1-2, with D possibly being TRBD1 (5 bases). The receptor was isolated from a young man in good health. The sequencing input was blood. This chain's CDR3 is CASSRDSVANYGYTF. Written as DNA, the CDR3 is TGTGCCAGCAGCCGCGACAGTGTAGCTAACTATGGCTACACCTTC.